This T cell receptor (beta chain) was captured in a study of CD8 T cells in Susac syndrome. The CDR3 totals 15 residues. The V and J ends lost 3 bases and 0 bases respectively, with 11 bases between them. After extraction with the RNeasy kit, about 0.45 to 1 ug of the RNA was reverse transcribed using random hexamers. Amplification of the TCR beta CDR3 was carried out by immunoSEQ multiplex PCR, which spanned a total of 54 Vbeta and 13 Jbeta segments. TCRdb passed the immunoSEQ multiplex PCR reads through MiXCR, listing each CDR3 protein once. The sample holds almost 450,000 distinct CDR3 sequences, more than 80% seen once.

The sequenced sample consisted of CD8+ T cells from PBMCs. The genes are TRBV12-3 or TRBV12-4 and TRBJ1-1; D is undetermined. The source is a human donor with multiple sclerosis. This CDR3 is CASSFHPIMNTEAFF. In DNA form, the CDR3 reads TGTGCCAGCAGTTTTCACCCGATCATGAACACTGAAGCTTTCTTT.